Presented here are 30 T cell receptor beta chains from one specimen sequenced in a study of shared clonotypes between healthy human individuals. Only in-frame clones appear in the TCRdb table, and some are missing; sequencing was by immunoSEQ multiplex PCR. The sample holds about 2 million clones; 85% to 95% are singletons and the top ten take 0.13%. Sequencing was performed on naive CD4+ T cells sorted from blood. This sample's subset: CD45RA+ positively selected. All receptors come from a man aged 18 to 35 in good health.

As to this clone: Since a much larger clone is just one base distant, this may be a read error. Distinct nucleotide sequences in the sample also encode this CDR3. The chain uses TRBV30 and TRBJ2-5; tentatively, D is TRBD1 or TRBD2 (5 bases each). The length of the CDR3 is 14 residues. Germline V gives CDR1 GTSNPN, CDR2 SVGIG (reference sequence). Between the trimmed V and J ends, which lost 1 base and 4 bases, there was a span of 13 bases. CDR3 in amino acids: CAWSAGLAAETQYF. The CDR3 DNA sequence: TGTGCCTGGAGTGCGGGGCTAGCAGCAGAGACCCAGTACTTC.

The chain carries TRBV10-3 and TRBJ2-6; no firm D call. CDR1 is ENHRY and CDR2 is SYGVKD in the germline V gene. Trimming took off 10 bases at V and 0 bases at J, with 10 bases between the two ends. CDR3 length equals 14 residues. The CDR3 coding sequence is TGTGCCACCCAAGTCAGCTCTGGGGCCAACGTCCTGACTTTC. Translation: CATQVSSGANVLTF.

This chain joins TRBV6-5 and TRBJ2-5, with D uncertain. V lost 0 bases and J lost 5, with 10 bases in between. The CDR3 totals 14 residues. The germline V gene encodes CDR1 MNHEY and CDR2 SVGAGI. In DNA form, the CDR3 reads TGTGCCAGCAGTTACTCGGGGTACTCGGAGACCCAGTACTTC. Translating gives CASSYSGYSETQYF.

The chain couples TRBV18 to TRBJ1-4; a possible D gene is TRBD1 (6 bases). V was clipped by 0 bases and J by 0 bases, with 23 bases between them. In germline, CDR1 is KGHSH, CDR2 LQKENI. The CDR3 sequence is 21 residues long. This CDR3 reads CASSPPVAGAKTITTNEKLFF. As DNA, the CDR3 is TGTGCCAGCTCACCACCTGTAGCAGGGGCGAAAACAATAACAACTAATGAAAAACTGTTTTTT.

The chain links TRBV5-8 to TRBJ2-7, with a tentative D call TRBD2 (6 bases). The CDR3 loop spans 14 amino acids. V was pared by 7 bases and J by 1 base, with 15 bases between. CDR1 SGHTS and CDR2 YDEGEE come from the germline V gene. The CDR3: CASRRGGVSYEQYF. The DNA for the CDR3 is TGTGCCAGCCGCCGGGGCGGGGTATCCTACGAGCAGTACTTC.

V gene TRBV6-5 combines with J gene TRBJ1-3, with 7 bases identical to TRBD1. With V trimmed by 2 bases and J by 0 bases, 4 bases remained unmatched. The CDR3 runs 16 residues. CDR1 and CDR2 from the germline V gene are MNHEY and SVGAGI. CDR3 sequence (DNA): TGTGCCAGCAGTTACGACAGGGAGGGCTCTGGAAACACCATATATTTT. This encodes CASSYDREGSGNTIYF.

The chain links TRBV5-4 to TRBJ2-5, with a weak D call TRBD2 (6 bases). This CDR3 contains 16 residues. The germline CDR1 and CDR2 sequences are SGHNT and YYREEE (reference sequence). Trimming took off 0 bases at V and 1 base at J, with 13 bases between the two ends. The CDR3 region is CASSLGLGFGQETQYF. The CDR3 bases are TGTGCCAGCAGCTTGGGACTAGGATTTGGCCAAGAGACCCAGTACTTC.

Notes on this clone: This sample includes further DNA sequences coding for the same CDR3. The chain links TRBV9 to TRBJ1-1; D is unclear. Trimming took off 3 bases at V and 1 base at J, with 7 bases between the two ends. From germline, CDR1 is SGDLS and CDR2 YYNGEE. The CDR3 covers 13 residues. The DNA for the CDR3 is TGTGCCAGCAGCGCCGGCCCGAACACTGAAGCTTTCTTT. It codes for CASSAGPNTEAFF.

The chain is built from TRBV30 and TRBJ2-3; a possible D gene is TRBD2 (5 bases). From germline, CDR1 is GTSNPN and CDR2 SVGIG (reference sequence). This CDR3 spans 12 amino acids. V was trimmed by 1 base and J by 6 bases, leaving 8 bases between them. CDR3 in DNA: TGTGCCTGGAGTGAAACGGGGGATACGCAGTATTTT. It yields the protein CAWSETGDTQYF. The whole variable domain, filled in from reference TRBV30 and TRBJ2-3, reads SQTIHQWPATLVQPVGSPLSLECTVEGTSNPNLYWYRQAAGRGLQLLFYSVGIGQISSEVPQNLSASRPQDRQFILSSKKLLLSDSGFYLCAWSETGDTQYFGPGTRLTVL.

The J gene is TRBJ2-1, the V gene TRBV11-2; the match to TRBD1 covers 8 bases. Germline CDR1 is SGHAT and CDR2 is FQNNGV. After removal of 5 bases from V and 3 bases from J, the junction contained 9 bases not matched to a gene. The CDR3 is 16 amino acids. As DNA, the CDR3 is TGTGCCAGCAGCCTCCTGGGGACAGGAAACTACAATGAGCAGTTCTTC. Amino acid sequence: CASSLLGTGNYNEQFF.

The genes are TRBV30 and TRBJ2-2; 8 positions agree with TRBD2. This CDR3 comprises 15 residues. Trimming removed 5 bases from V and 1 base from J; junction bases left unmatched: 6. CDR1 is GTSNPN and CDR2 is SVGIG in the germline V gene (reference sequence). The CDR3 DNA reads TGTGCCTGGGCCCTTCTAGCGGGGAACACCGGGGAGCTGTTTTTT. Protein sequence: CAWALLAGNTGELFF.

The CDR3 bases are TGTGCCAGTCCTGGAGGCGGGGCCACAGATACGCAGTATTTT. It specifies CASPGGGATDTQYF. V and J are TRBV7-9 and TRBJ2-3, with D tentatively TRBD2 (6 bases). The germline V and J ends were trimmed by 9 bases and 2 bases, with 15 bases remaining between them. The CDR3 extends over 14 amino acids. Looked up from germline, CDR1 is SEHNR and CDR2 is FQNEAQ (reference sequence).

The chain is built from TRBV6-1 and TRBJ2-7, with no clear D. Germline assignment: CDR1 MNHNS and CDR2 SASEGT. The CDR3 contains 14 residues. V shed 7 bases and J shed 0 bases, with 13 bases lying between them. The CDR3 bases are TGTGCCAGCAAAGGCAGAGTAAACTCCTACGAGCAGTACTTC. Its protein is CASKGRVNSYEQYF.

The chain links TRBV5-1 to TRBJ2-7; tentatively, D is TRBD2 (5 bases). Germline CDR1 SGHRS, CDR2 YFSETQ. V gave up 6 bases and J gave up 3 bases, with 22 bases separating them. The CDR3 is 16 amino acids. The CDR3 bases are TGCGCCAGCACCCCCGATCCGGGAAAGCGTGACTACGAGCAGTACTTC. It specifies CASTPDPGKRDYEQYF.

V is TRBV7-2 and J is TRBJ2-7, with a possible D match to TRBD1 (5 bases). Trimming removed 5 bases from V and 3 bases from J, with 14 bases in between. CDR1 is SGHTA, CDR2 FQGNSA, per germline. The CDR3 is made up of 14 amino acids. CDR3 nucleotides: TGTGCCAGCAGCCCCAGGGCAGGCTACTACGAGCAGTACTTC. Protein: CASSPRAGYYEQYF. Based on the CDR3 plus reference TRBV7-2 and TRBJ2-7, the full variable domain is GAGVSQSPSNKVTEKGKDVELRCDPISGHTALYWYRQSLGQGLEFLIYFQGNSAPDKSGLPSDRFSAERTGGSVSTLTIQRTQQEDSAVYLCASSPRAGYYEQYFGPGTRLTVT.

The V call is TRBV5-1, the J call TRBJ2-5, with D tentatively TRBD1 or TRBD2 (5 bases each). The V and J ends lost 4 bases and 9 bases respectively, with 10 bases between them. Germline V lookup: CDR1 SGHRS, CDR2 YFSETQ. The CDR3 has 11 amino acids. The CDR3 DNA is TGCGCCAGCAGCGAGAGGGGATCCCAGTACTTC. Amino acids: CASSERGSQYF. The complete variable domain, with remaining parts taken from reference TRBV5-1 and TRBJ2-5, reads KAGVTQTPRYLIKTRGQQVTLSCSPISGHRSVSWYQQTPGQGLQFLFEYFSETQRNKGNFPGRFSGRQFSNSRSEMNVSTLELGDSALYLCASSERGSQYFGPGTRLLVL.

The sample holds one count of this clone. The CDR3 reads CASSSHGLYGYTF. CDR3 nucleotide sequence: TGTGCCAGCAGTTCTCACGGACTCTATGGCTACACCTTC. This chain uses TRBV28 with TRBJ1-2; D unresolved. This CDR3 comprises 13 residues. Germline V gene data show CDR1 as MDHEN and CDR2 as SYDVKM. V was clipped by 4 bases and J by 4 bases, with 10 bases between them.

This sequence joins TRBV28 and TRBJ1-6, with 9 positions matching TRBD1. There are 16 residues in the CDR3. The germline V gene has CDR1 MDHEN and CDR2 SYDVKM. With 4 bases clipped from V and 7 bases from J, the junction kept 8 bases outside the gene matches. The CDR3 coding sequence is TGTGCCAGCAGTTCAAGGACAGGGGTAAAGAATTCACCCCTCCACTTT. It codes for CASSSRTGVKNSPLHF.

The rearrangement uses TRBV15 and TRBJ2-7; 8 bases match TRBD1. V was clipped by 1 base and J by 5 bases; unmatched bases: 7. In germline, CDR1 is LNHNV, CDR2 YYDKDF (reference sequence). This CDR3 spans 15 amino acids. The CDR3 region has the DNA TGTGCCACCAGCAGAGTCGGGACAGGCATAAACGAGCAGTACTTC. Protein product: CATSRVGTGINEQYF.

The table lists this clone with a count of one. This chain's CDR3 is CASSYRPRGNYEQYF. CDR3 sequence (DNA): TGTGCCAGCAGTTACCGACCCCGGGGGAACTACGAGCAGTACTTC. The chain has TRBV6-5 and TRBJ2-7, with D maybe TRBD2 (6 bases). Per germline, CDR1 MNHEY and CDR2 SVGAGI. The CDR3 has 15 amino acids. V lost 2 bases and J lost 3, with 14 bases in between.

This chain joins TRBV27 and TRBJ2-7; possibly TRBD1 for D (7 bases). The germline CDR1 and CDR2 sequences are MNHEY and SMNVEV (reference sequence). The CDR3 loop spans 14 amino acids. The V gene lost 6 bases and the J gene lost 4 bases, with 16 bases spanning the gap. The CDR3 bases are TGTGCCAGCAGCTCAGGGGGGAGCGGGTACGAGCAGTACTTC. This gives the protein CASSSGGSGYEQYF.

As concerns this clone: At the DNA level, this CDR3 is encoded by other sequences in the same sample as well. The chain employs TRBV6-5 and TRBJ2-2, with D possibly TRBD1 on 5 matching bases. Germline CDR1 is MNHEY and CDR2 is SVGAGI. CDR3 size: 14 residues. V lost 6 bases, J lost 1 base, and 9 bases lay in between. The chain's CDR3 is CASRSTGNTGELFF. The CDR3 nucleotides read TGTGCCAGCAGGTCCACAGGGAACACCGGGGAGCTGTTTTTT.

The rearrangement joins TRBV5-4 to TRBJ2-7; D ambiguous. CDR3 length: 13 residues. Germline assignment: CDR1 SGHNT and CDR2 YYREEE (reference sequence). The germline V and J ends were trimmed by 0 bases and 6 bases, with 10 bases remaining between them. The CDR3 here is CASSLGLSGEQYF. The CDR3 DNA reads TGTGCCAGCAGCTTGGGGCTATCCGGCGAGCAGTACTTC.

The V call is TRBV21-1, the J call TRBJ1-3; no DNA check was done on the table's D call, TRBD1. TRBV21-1 is termed a pseudogene. This CDR3 contains 15 residues. The CDR3 reads CASRPTGGAGNTIYF. The CDR3 DNA sequence: TGTGCCAGCAGGCCGACAGGGGGCGCGGGAAACACCATATATTTT.

This rearrangement joins TRBV27 to TRBJ2-3, with TRBD1 matching over 9 bases. The CDR3 extends over 15 amino acids. CDR1 is MNHEY, CDR2 SMNVEV, per germline (reference sequence). Unmatched junction bases numbered 6, after V lost 8 bases and J lost 0 bases. This chain's CDR3 is CASRGQGISTDTQYF. DNA for the CDR3: TGTGCCAGCCGGGGACAGGGTATTAGCACAGATACGCAGTATTTT.

The rearrangement uses TRBV4-1 and TRBJ2-1; TRBD1 agrees at 7 bases. The CDR3 consists of 16 residues. Trimming at V came to 5 bases and at J to 2 bases, leaving 9 bases not matched to a gene. Germline V gene lookup returns CDR1 MGHRA and CDR2 YSYEKL. CDR3 coding DNA: TGCGCCAGCAGCGACCGGAAGGGGGCGGCCTACAATGAGCAGTTCTTC. Translated, it gives CASSDRKGAAYNEQFF.

The chain combines TRBV6-5 with TRBJ2-7, with D uncertain. V was trimmed by 8 bases and J by 0 bases, leaving 8 bases between them. Germline values: CDR1 MNHEY, CDR2 SVGAGI. The CDR3 spans 12 residues. The CDR3 sequence is CASVSPSYEQYF. The CDR3 DNA reads TGTGCCAGCGTTAGTCCCTCCTACGAGCAGTACTTC.

The CDR3 protein is CASRLASGANVLTF. For the CDR3, the DNA is TGTGCCAGCAGACTTGCCTCTGGGGCCAACGTCCTGACTTTC. The rearrangement links TRBV2 to TRBJ2-6, with D hard to call. Trimming shortened V by 6 bases and J by 0 bases, and 6 bases separated the two germline ends. From germline, CDR1 is SNHLY and CDR2 FYNNEI. The CDR3 length is 14 residues.

The V and J genes are TRBV10-2 and TRBJ2-7; 10 bases line up with TRBD1. The V and J ends lost 6 bases and 6 bases, in that order; junction bases with no gene match: 5. Germline CDR1 and CDR2: WSHSY and SAAADI. The CDR3 runs to 13 residues. CDR3 residues: CASRRDRGREQYF. The CDR3 DNA follows: TGCGCCAGCAGAAGAGACAGGGGGCGCGAGCAGTACTTC.

V usage is TRBV28 and J usage is TRBJ1-5; D remains unclear. The germline V gene encodes CDR1 MDHEN and CDR2 SYDVKM. The CDR3 is 15 residues long. The germline V and J ends were trimmed by 5 bases and 2 bases, with 13 bases remaining between them. CDR3 DNA: TGTGCCAGCAGTGAGGCAGGTAGGGGCAATCAGCCCCAGCATTTT. Its translation is CASSEAGRGNQPQHF.